The rows below give T cell receptor beta chains drawn from one sample of a study of shared clonotypes between healthy human individuals. Method: immunoSEQ multiplex PCR; TCRdb's copy keeps in-frame clones and lacks some. The sample carries around 2,100,000 clones, about 95% recorded once. The sample taken for sequencing was naive CD8+ T cells sorted from blood. These receptors were taken from a young man in good health. The CDR3 runs from the conserved cysteine through the conserved F or W. The order of the fields is D gene, J gene, CDR3 length, V gene, clone size, CDR3 DNA, CDR3 protein. The D gene is left open where the match is weak. Some rows have no size entry. The others give once, few or many, or a class for an expanded clone.

d_gene: NA; j_gene: TRBJ2-7; len: 13; v_gene: TRBV6-1; abundance: NA; CDR3nt: TGTGCCAGCAGTAGGGGGAGCTCCTACGAGCAGTACTTC; CDR3aa: CASSRGSSYEQYF
d_gene: NA; j_gene: TRBJ1-5; len: 13; v_gene: TRBV4-3; abundance: NA; CDR3nt: TGCGCCAGCAGCCAAGTCCAGGGACAGCCCCAGCATTTT; CDR3aa: CASSQVQGQPQHF
d_gene: NA; j_gene: TRBJ2-3; len: 15; v_gene: TRBV11-2; abundance: NA; CDR3nt: TGTGCCAGCAGCTTACTTACGGGCGCCCGAGATACGCAGTATTTT; CDR3aa: CASSLLTGARDTQYF
d_gene: TRBD2; j_gene: TRBJ2-1; len: 15; v_gene: TRBV5-1; abundance: NA; CDR3nt: TGCGCCAGCAGCGCCGGGTCGGGAGGGCACAATGAGCAGTTCTTC; CDR3aa: CASSAGSGGHNEQFF
d_gene: NA; j_gene: TRBJ2-1; len: 11; v_gene: TRBV7-9; abundance: NA; CDR3nt: TGTGCCAGCAGCAAAGGAAATGAGCAGTTCTTC; CDR3aa: CASSKGNEQFF
d_gene: NA; j_gene: TRBJ1-1; len: 13; v_gene: TRBV7-9; abundance: NA; CDR3nt: TGTGCCAGCAGCTTAGATGTGGGTACTGAAGCTTTCTTT; CDR3aa: CASSLDVGTEAFF
d_gene: TRBD1; j_gene: TRBJ1-2; len: 15; v_gene: TRBV2; abundance: NA; CDR3nt: TGTGCCAGCAGTAGTCCCGGGACAGTTTTCTATGGCTACACCTTC; CDR3aa: CASSSPGTVFYGYTF
d_gene: NA; j_gene: TRBJ1-1; len: 16; v_gene: TRBV25-1; abundance: NA; CDR3nt: TGTGCCAGCAGTGAATATGACGCGCCCATGAACACTGAAGCTTTCTTT; CDR3aa: CASSEYDAPMNTEAFF
d_gene: NA; j_gene: TRBJ2-1; len: 19; v_gene: TRBV5-1; abundance: NA; CDR3nt: TGCGCCAGCAGCTTGGCCGGAGGGGGCCATACCTACCTCTACAATGAGCAGTTCTTC; CDR3aa: CASSLAGGGHTYLYNEQFF
d_gene: NA; j_gene: TRBJ1-1; len: 11; v_gene: TRBV30; abundance: NA; CDR3nt: TGTGCCTGGGACGGAAACACTGAAGCTTTCTTT; CDR3aa: CAWDGNTEAFF
d_gene: NA; j_gene: TRBJ2-7; len: 13; v_gene: TRBV7-9; abundance: NA; CDR3nt: TGTGCCAGCAGCTTAGATCCAACCTACGAGCAGTACTTC; CDR3aa: CASSLDPTYEQYF
d_gene: NA; j_gene: TRBJ2-7; len: 14; v_gene: TRBV19; abundance: once; CDR3nt: TGTGCCAGTAGTATGCAGGACGTTACCTACGAGCAGTACTTC; CDR3aa: CASSMQDVTYEQYF
d_gene: NA; j_gene: TRBJ2-2; len: 17; v_gene: TRBV9; abundance: NA; CDR3nt: TGTGCCAGCAGCGTAGACCTGACAGATCCGAGGACCGGGGAGCTGTTTTTT; CDR3aa: CASSVDLTDPRTGELFF
d_gene: NA; j_gene: TRBJ2-5; len: 11; v_gene: TRBV4-1; abundance: NA; CDR3nt: TGCGCCAGCAATAATGGGATGACCCAGTACTTC; CDR3aa: CASNNGMTQYF
d_gene: NA; j_gene: TRBJ2-2; len: 16; v_gene: TRBV13; abundance: NA; CDR3nt: TGTGCCAGCAGCCTCCCCCCGGGTGAGGACACCGGGGAGCTGTTTTTT; CDR3aa: CASSLPPGEDTGELFF
d_gene: NA; j_gene: TRBJ1-1; len: 13; v_gene: TRBV5-6; abundance: NA; CDR3nt: TGTGCCAGCAGCTTGGATACGAACACTGAAGCTTTCTTT; CDR3aa: CASSLDTNTEAFF
d_gene: NA; j_gene: TRBJ2-5; len: 15; v_gene: TRBV4-1; abundance: NA; CDR3nt: TGCGCCAGCAGCCATAGACAGACCCTTCAGGAGACCCAGTACTTC; CDR3aa: CASSHRQTLQETQYF
d_gene: NA; j_gene: TRBJ1-1; len: 12; v_gene: TRBV6-5; abundance: NA; CDR3nt: TGTGCCAGCAGTTACCACGATACTGAAGCTTTCTTT; CDR3aa: CASSYHDTEAFF
d_gene: NA; j_gene: TRBJ2-2; len: 16; v_gene: TRBV30; abundance: NA; CDR3nt: TGTGCCTGGAGTGGAGGTAGAGTAGGATCCACCGGGGAGCTGTTTTTT; CDR3aa: CAWSGGRVGSTGELFF
d_gene: TRBD1; j_gene: TRBJ1-4; len: 14; v_gene: TRBV7-9; abundance: once; CDR3nt: TGTGCCAGCAGCTCGGACAGGGATCTGGAAAAACTGTTTTTT; CDR3aa: CASSSDRDLEKLFF
d_gene: TRBD1; j_gene: TRBJ2-7; len: 15; v_gene: TRBV29-1; abundance: NA; CDR3nt: TGCAGCGTTGAAATCAGGGACAGCCCTCCCTACGAGCAGTACTTC; CDR3aa: CSVEIRDSPPYEQYF
d_gene: NA; j_gene: TRBJ2-3; len: 12; v_gene: TRBV28; abundance: once; CDR3nt: TGTGCCAGCAGTGAAGGTTCAGATACGCAGTATTTT; CDR3aa: CASSEGSDTQYF
d_gene: NA; j_gene: TRBJ1-2; len: 13; v_gene: TRBV7-6; abundance: NA; CDR3nt: TGTGCCAGCAGCTTCGGAGAGGACTATGGCTACACCTTC; CDR3aa: CASSFGEDYGYTF
d_gene: NA; j_gene: TRBJ2-5; len: 14; v_gene: TRBV27; abundance: NA; CDR3nt: TGTGCCAGCAGTTGGGGGAATGGGCAAGAGACCCAGTACTTC; CDR3aa: CASSWGNGQETQYF
d_gene: NA; j_gene: TRBJ2-7; len: 11; v_gene: TRBV9; abundance: NA; CDR3nt: TGTGCCAGCAGCGACGGCCACGAGCAGTACTTC; CDR3aa: CASSDGHEQYF
d_gene: TRBD1; j_gene: TRBJ2-5; len: 15; v_gene: TRBV6-6; abundance: once; CDR3nt: TGTGCCAGCAGTTACTCGACAGGGGGCTTGGAGACCCAGTACTTC; CDR3aa: CASSYSTGGLETQYF
d_gene: TRBD1; j_gene: TRBJ1-1; len: 15; v_gene: TRBV11-1; abundance: few; CDR3nt: TGTGCCAGCAGCTTAGAACAGGGGATCAACACTGAAGCTTTCTTT; CDR3aa: CASSLEQGINTEAFF
d_gene: NA; j_gene: TRBJ2-1; len: 11; v_gene: TRBV11-2; abundance: NA; CDR3nt: TGTGCCAGCAGCCAGACAGAAGAGCAGTTCTTC; CDR3aa: CASSQTEEQFF
d_gene: NA; j_gene: TRBJ1-4; len: 13; v_gene: TRBV19; abundance: NA; CDR3nt: TGTGCCAGTAGTCTCGACTGGGAAGAAAAACTGTTTTTT; CDR3aa: CASSLDWEEKLFF
d_gene: NA; j_gene: TRBJ2-7; len: 15; v_gene: TRBV7-8; abundance: NA; CDR3nt: TGTGCCAGCAGCCAAGGTCCAGGGAGCTCCTACGAGCAGTACTTC; CDR3aa: CASSQGPGSSYEQYF
d_gene: NA; j_gene: TRBJ2-3; len: 12; v_gene: TRBV6-6; abundance: NA; CDR3nt: TGTGCCAGCAGCAGGATCACAGATACGCAGTATTTT; CDR3aa: CASSRITDTQYF
d_gene: NA; j_gene: TRBJ1-5; len: 12; v_gene: TRBV6-9; abundance: NA; CDR3nt: TGTGCCAGCAGTCCCGTAAGGGAGCCCCAGCATTTT; CDR3aa: CASSPVREPQHF
d_gene: NA; j_gene: TRBJ2-7; len: 13; v_gene: TRBV19; abundance: few; CDR3nt: TGTGCCAGTAGTGCGGGGTTTTACTACGAGCAGTACTTC; CDR3aa: CASSAGFYYEQYF
d_gene: NA; j_gene: TRBJ2-1; len: 14; v_gene: TRBV30; abundance: NA; CDR3nt: TGTGCCTGGAGTATGGGCCTGGGGTCCAATGAGCAGTTCTTC; CDR3aa: CAWSMGLGSNEQFF
d_gene: NA; j_gene: TRBJ1-2; len: 11; v_gene: TRBV10-2; abundance: once; CDR3nt: TGCGCCAGCAGTGAGTTAGATGGCTACACCTTC; CDR3aa: CASSELDGYTF
d_gene: NA; j_gene: TRBJ1-2; len: 12; v_gene: TRBV7-9; abundance: NA; CDR3nt: TGTGCCAGCAGCCCCATAACTCTACAGGAAGTCTTC; CDR3aa: CASSPITLQEVF
d_gene: TRBD1; j_gene: TRBJ1-4; len: 15; v_gene: TRBV6-4; abundance: NA; CDR3nt: TGTGCCAGCAGAGCGACAGGGGATACTAATGAAAAACTGTTTTTT; CDR3aa: CASRATGDTNEKLFF
d_gene: NA; j_gene: TRBJ2-2; len: 16; v_gene: TRBV28; abundance: NA; CDR3nt: TGTGCCAGCAGCTCCCCCAGGGGTTTGAACACCGGGGAGCTGTTTTTT; CDR3aa: CASSSPRGLNTGELFF
d_gene: NA; j_gene: TRBJ2-4; len: 15; v_gene: TRBV19; abundance: NA; CDR3nt: TGTGCCAGTAGTATAGTTGGGGGGCCCAAAAACATTCAGTACTTC; CDR3aa: CASSIVGGPKNIQYF
d_gene: TRBD1; j_gene: TRBJ1-2; len: 15; v_gene: TRBV6-5; abundance: NA; CDR3nt: TGTGCCAGCAGTTACTCCGGACAGGACCACTATGGCTACACCTTC; CDR3aa: CASSYSGQDHYGYTF
d_gene: TRBD1; j_gene: TRBJ1-5; len: 16; v_gene: TRBV10-3; abundance: NA; CDR3nt: TGTGTCACATCATGGCCCGACACAGGGGGCAATCAGCCCCAGCATTTT; CDR3aa: CVTSWPDTGGNQPQHF